Listed below are T cell receptor beta chains from one sample, sequenced in a study of identical twins. Each CDR3 protein gets one entry after TCRdb re-called the 5' RACE reads with MiXCR. This sample yields 1.5 million to 2 million distinct CDR3 sequences, of which roughly 35% are seen a single time; less than 0.35% belongs to the top ten. Specimen: cord blood. All receptors derive from a newborn girl in good health. Each CDR3 is given with its conserved first and last residue. Clone sizes are given selectively: once, few, many, or a class where the clone is expanded.

v_gene: TRBV2
abundance: few
j_gene: TRBJ1-2
CDR3aa: CASSPLEGTSKGYTF

v_gene: TRBV5-1
abundance: -
j_gene: TRBJ2-5
CDR3aa: CASSHRQGQETQYF

v_gene: TRBV6-4
abundance: few
j_gene: TRBJ2-3
CDR3aa: CASSETGLDTQYF

v_gene: TRBV29-1
abundance: -
j_gene: TRBJ1-1
CDR3aa: CSVVPDRGTEAFF

v_gene: TRBV6-1
abundance: few
j_gene: TRBJ1-2
CDR3aa: CASSQQRYGYTF

v_gene: TRBV6-5
abundance: -
j_gene: TRBJ2-3
CDR3aa: CASSYPGQDKDTQYF

v_gene: TRBV10-3
abundance: -
j_gene: TRBJ1-6
CDR3aa: CAISLGGNTGSPLHF

v_gene: TRBV5-4
abundance: few
j_gene: TRBJ2-4
CDR3aa: CASHNEGRYNIQYF

v_gene: TRBV20-1
abundance: -
j_gene: TRBJ1-2
CDR3aa: CSATPSAASNYGCTF

v_gene: TRBV12-3/TRBV12-4
abundance: few
j_gene: TRBJ2-7
CDR3aa: CASSLTTRQQYF

v_gene: TRBV28
abundance: many
j_gene: TRBJ2-1
CDR3aa: CASSTTTDLAGGPYNEQFF

v_gene: TRBV7-6
abundance: -
j_gene: TRBJ2-3
CDR3aa: CASSLAMGVGTDTQYF

v_gene: TRBV7-2
abundance: many
j_gene: TRBJ2-5
CDR3aa: CASSSRLAFKETQYF

v_gene: TRBV5-1
abundance: -
j_gene: TRBJ2-3
CDR3aa: CASSLVPSGGGTDTQYF

v_gene: TRBV7-9
abundance: -
j_gene: TRBJ2-7
CDR3aa: CASSFQGGFYEQYF

v_gene: TRBV6-6
abundance: -
j_gene: TRBJ2-5
CDR3aa: CASSQTSGRAEETQYF

v_gene: TRBV19
abundance: -
j_gene: TRBJ2-5
CDR3aa: CASSIGALAGQEPQYF

v_gene: TRBV27
abundance: -
j_gene: -
CDR3aa: CASSLVTSFPYNEQYF

v_gene: TRBV20-1
abundance: -
j_gene: TRBJ2-1
CDR3aa: CSARDLRGRYNEQFF

v_gene: TRBV20-1
abundance: few
j_gene: TRBJ1-5
CDR3aa: CSASLGRVTNQPQHF

v_gene: TRBV19
abundance: few
j_gene: TRBJ2-1
CDR3aa: CASSGQGPYNEQFF

v_gene: TRBV20-1
abundance: -
j_gene: TRBJ2-7
CDR3aa: CSARLAGIAYEQYF

v_gene: TRBV20-1
abundance: few
j_gene: -
CDR3aa: CSARLGIYEQYF

v_gene: TRBV3-1
abundance: few
j_gene: TRBJ2-5
CDR3aa: CASSQDGEGPSWETQYF

v_gene: TRBV6-2/TRBV6-3
abundance: -
j_gene: TRBJ2-1
CDR3aa: CASSFERGSEQFF

v_gene: TRBV14
abundance: -
j_gene: TRBJ1-2
CDR3aa: CASSQHPNYGYTF